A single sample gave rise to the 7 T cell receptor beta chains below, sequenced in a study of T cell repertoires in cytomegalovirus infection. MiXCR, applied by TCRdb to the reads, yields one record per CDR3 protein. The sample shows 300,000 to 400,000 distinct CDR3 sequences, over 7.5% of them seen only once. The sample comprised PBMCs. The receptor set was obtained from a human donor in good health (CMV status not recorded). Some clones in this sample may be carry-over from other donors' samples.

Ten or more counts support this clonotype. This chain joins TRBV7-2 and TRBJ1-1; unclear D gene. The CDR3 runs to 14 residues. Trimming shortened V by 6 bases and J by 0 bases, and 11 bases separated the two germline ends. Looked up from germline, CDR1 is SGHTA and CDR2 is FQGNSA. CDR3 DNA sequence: TGTGCCAGCAGTTCAAACAGCTTGAACACTGAAGCTTTCTTT. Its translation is CASSSNSLNTEAFF.

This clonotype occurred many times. The CDR3 loop reads CASSLGQLQETQYF. The CDR3 bases are TGTGCCAGCAGCTTAGGCCAGCTTCAGGAGACCCAGTACTTC. The genes are TRBV7-8 and TRBJ2-5; no reliable D call. The CDR3 sequence is 14 residues long. V lost 1 base and J 5 bases, leaving 11 bases between the germline ends. Germline-derived CDR1 and CDR2 are SGHVS and FQNEAQ.

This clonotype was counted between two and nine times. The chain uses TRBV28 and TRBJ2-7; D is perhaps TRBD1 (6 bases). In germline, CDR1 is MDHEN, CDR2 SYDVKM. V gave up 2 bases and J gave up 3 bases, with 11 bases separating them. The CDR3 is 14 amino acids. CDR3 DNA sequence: TGTGCCAGCAGTTTAACGACAGGAGACTACGAGCAGTACTTC. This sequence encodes CASSLTTGDYEQYF.

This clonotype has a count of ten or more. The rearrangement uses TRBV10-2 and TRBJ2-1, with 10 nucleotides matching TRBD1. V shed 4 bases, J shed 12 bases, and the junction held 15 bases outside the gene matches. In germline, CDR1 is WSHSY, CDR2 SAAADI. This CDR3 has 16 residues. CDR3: CASSGTGGMREAMQFF. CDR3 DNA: TGCGCCAGCAGTGGGACAGGGGGTATGAGGGAGGCAATGCAGTTCTTC.

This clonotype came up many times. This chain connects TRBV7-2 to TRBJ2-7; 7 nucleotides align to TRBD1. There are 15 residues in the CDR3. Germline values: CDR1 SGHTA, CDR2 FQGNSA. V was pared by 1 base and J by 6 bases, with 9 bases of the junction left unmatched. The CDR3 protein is CASSLDPGTVGEQYF. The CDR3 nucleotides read TGTGCCAGCAGCTTAGACCCCGGGACAGTCGGCGAGCAGTACTTC.

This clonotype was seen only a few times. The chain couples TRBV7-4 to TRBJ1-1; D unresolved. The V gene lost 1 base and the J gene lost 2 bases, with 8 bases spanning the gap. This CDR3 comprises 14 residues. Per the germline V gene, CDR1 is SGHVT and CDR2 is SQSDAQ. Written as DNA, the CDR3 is TGTGCCAGCAGCTTAGAAACGGGAAACACTGAAGCTTTCTTT. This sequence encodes CASSLETGNTEAFF.

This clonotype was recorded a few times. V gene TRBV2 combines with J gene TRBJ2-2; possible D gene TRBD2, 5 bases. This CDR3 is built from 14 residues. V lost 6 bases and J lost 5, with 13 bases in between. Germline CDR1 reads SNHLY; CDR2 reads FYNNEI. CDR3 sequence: CASRVGLRTGELFF. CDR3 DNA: TGTGCCAGCAGGGTCGGACTGCGGACCGGGGAGCTGTTTTTT.